The TCR beta chain under discussion was sequenced for a study of control samples from healthy donors and cancer patients. TCRdb's table, derived via immunoSEQ multiplex PCR, lists solely in-frame clones and lacks some. Of about 35,000 clones in the sample, 90% to 95% were seen once. This CDR3 region has 13 residues. From germline, CDR1 is SGHNT and CDR2 YYREEE (reference sequence). Trimming took off 0 bases at V and 4 bases at J, with 7 bases between the two ends. The clonotype was recovered from a man aged 35 to 55 with colorectal cancer. The chain joins TRBV5-4 to TRBJ1-1; D is uncertain. Sequences were obtained from PBMCs. The CDR3 loop reads CASSLGGGTEAFF. The CDR3 nucleotides are TGTGCCAGCAGCTTGGGGGGAGGCACTGAAGCTTTCTTT.